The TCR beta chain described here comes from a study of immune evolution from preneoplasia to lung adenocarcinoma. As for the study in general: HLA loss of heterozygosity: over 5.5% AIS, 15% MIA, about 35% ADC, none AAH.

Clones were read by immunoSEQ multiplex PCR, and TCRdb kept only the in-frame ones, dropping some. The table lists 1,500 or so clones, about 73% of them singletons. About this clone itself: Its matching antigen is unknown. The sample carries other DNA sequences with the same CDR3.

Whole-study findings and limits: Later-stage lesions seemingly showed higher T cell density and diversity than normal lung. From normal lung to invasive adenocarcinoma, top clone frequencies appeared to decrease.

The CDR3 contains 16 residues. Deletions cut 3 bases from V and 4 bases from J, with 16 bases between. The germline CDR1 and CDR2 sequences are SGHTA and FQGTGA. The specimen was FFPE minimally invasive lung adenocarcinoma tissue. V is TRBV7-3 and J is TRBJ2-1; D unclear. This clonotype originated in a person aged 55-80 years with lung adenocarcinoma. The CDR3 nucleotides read TGTGCCAGCAGCTTTGTAAGGGCTGCAGGATACAATGAGCAGTTCTTC. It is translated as CASSFVRAAGYNEQFF.